This entry describes one T cell receptor (beta chain). Its antigen is undetermined. Those who donated, Caucasian adults without exception, all lived in Nashville, Tennessee. A CD45RA-negative memory subset and a CD45RA+ naive subset were separated from the CD4+ cells. The sample is drawn from a study of shared clonotypes between healthy human individuals. TCRdb's copy holds only in-frame clones and misses some; the assay was immunoSEQ multiplex PCR. Here the sample spans about 960,000 clones, roughly 72% being singletons. Findings and limits, study-wide: Naive subsets usually exceeded memory subsets in estimated richness. Lower generation probabilities were found for non-shared clonotypes than for those shared by all four donors.

What was sequenced was memory CD4+ T cells sorted from blood. As for subset: CD45RA-negative fraction. The source is a man in his late teens or twenties in good health.

CDR3 DNA sequence: TGTGCCAGCAGCTTAGACGGGGCAGATTATCAGCCCCAGCATTTT. It codes for CASSLDGADYQPQHF. The J gene is TRBJ1-5, the V gene TRBV7-2, with D possibly matching TRBD1 (5 bases). The germline V gene encodes CDR1 SGHTA and CDR2 FQGNSA. This CDR3 contains 15 residues. V lost 1 base, J lost 5 bases, and 12 bases lay in between. Using reference TRBV7-2 and TRBJ1-5 for the parts outside the CDR3, the full variable domain is GAGVSQSPSNKVTEKGKDVELRCDPISGHTALYWYRQSLGQGLEFLIYFQGNSAPDKSGLPSDRFSAERTGGSVSTLTIQRTQQEDSAVYLCASSLDGADYQPQHFGDGTRLSIL.